A single count supports the clone carrying this T cell receptor beta chain. Its cognate antigen is unknown. The record originates from a study of vaccination effects on CD4 cells after COVID-19. The method was immunoSEQ multiplex PCR; TCRdb's version includes in-frame clones alone and lacks a portion of them. The top ten hold approximately 40% of the sample, which has 20,000 to 25,000 clones, less than 85% seen once. Antigen-specific CD4+ T cells were expanded with viral peptide pools in the ViraFEST assay before sequencing. With roughly nine days of culture completed, CD4+ T cells were isolated. SARS-CoV-2 infection was confirmed by PCR in the person between March and December 2020. The CDR3 consists of 14 residues. Looked up from germline, CDR1 is SGHDT and CDR2 is YYEEEE. Trimming stripped 4 bases from V and 5 bases from J, with 12 bases between.

The specimen comprised CD4+ T cells from PBMCs cultured with a peptide pool, sampled before COVID-19 vaccination. V usage is TRBV5-6 and J usage is TRBJ2-2, with a weak D call TRBD2 (6 bases). The sequence was obtained from a human donor who had a prior SARS-CoV-2 infection. In nucleotides, the CDR3 is TGTGCCAGCAGCCCCGGGGAGGAGACCGGGGAGCTGTTTTTT. It specifies CASSPGEETGELFF. The whole variable domain, remainder taken from reference TRBV5-6 and TRBJ2-2, is DAGVTQSPTHLIKTRGQQVTLRCSPKSGHDTVSWYQQALGQGPQFIFQYYEEEERQRGNFPDRFSGHQFPNYSSELNVNALLLGDSALYLCASSPGEETGELFFGEGSRLTVL.